This T cell receptor beta chain was found in a study of glioma-infiltrating T cells. The sample holds many counts of this clonotype. Its antigen remains unidentified. Germline CDR1 reads DFQATT; CDR2 reads SNEGSKA (reference sequence). The V end was cut by 2 bases, the J end by 0 bases, with 5 bases between. The CDR3 extends over 13 amino acids. Amplification of TCR alpha and beta CDR3 regions from RNA used iRepertoire nested multiplex PCR. From the multiplex PCR reads, TCRdb called clonotypes with MiXCR, one entry per CDR3 protein. The sample has around 20,000 distinct CDR3 sequences; under 30% are singletons. Study outcomes and limitations: CDR3 overlap between tissue and blood was very small.

This clonotype originated in a human donor with low-grade glioma or glioblastoma, undergoing nonglioma brain surgery, or in good health (not recorded which). V and J are TRBV20-1 and TRBJ1-3, with D unresolved. Sample: glioma tissue, nonneoplastic brain tissue, or PBMCs (not recorded which). This CDR3 is CSARRSSGNTIYF. The DNA for the CDR3 is TGCAGTGCTAGAAGGAGCTCTGGAAACACCATATATTTT.